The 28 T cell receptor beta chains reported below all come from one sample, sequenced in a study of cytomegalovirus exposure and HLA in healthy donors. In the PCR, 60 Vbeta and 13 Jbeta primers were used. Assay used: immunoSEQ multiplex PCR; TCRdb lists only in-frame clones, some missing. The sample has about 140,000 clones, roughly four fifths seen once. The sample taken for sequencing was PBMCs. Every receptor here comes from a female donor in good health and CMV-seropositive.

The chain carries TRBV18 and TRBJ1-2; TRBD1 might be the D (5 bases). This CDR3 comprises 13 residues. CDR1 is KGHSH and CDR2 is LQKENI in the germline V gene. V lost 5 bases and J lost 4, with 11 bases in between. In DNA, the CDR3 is TGTGCCAGCTCAATTGGGGCCACCTATGGCTACACCTTC. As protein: CASSIGATYGYTF.

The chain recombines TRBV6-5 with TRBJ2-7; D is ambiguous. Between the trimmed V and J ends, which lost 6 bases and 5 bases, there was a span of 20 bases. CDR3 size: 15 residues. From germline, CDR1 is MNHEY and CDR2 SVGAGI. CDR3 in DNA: TGTGCCAGCAGCCTGCTTGGGCCCCAAACGGACGAGCAGTACTTC. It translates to CASSLLGPQTDEQYF.

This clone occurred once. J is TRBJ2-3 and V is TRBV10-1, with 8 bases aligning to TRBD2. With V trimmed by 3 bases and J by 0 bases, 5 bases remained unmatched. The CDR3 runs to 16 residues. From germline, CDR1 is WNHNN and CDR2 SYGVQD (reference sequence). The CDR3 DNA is TGCGCCAGCAGTGAAAGTAGCGGGGTTAGCACAGATACGCAGTATTTT. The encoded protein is CASSESSGVSTDTQYF.

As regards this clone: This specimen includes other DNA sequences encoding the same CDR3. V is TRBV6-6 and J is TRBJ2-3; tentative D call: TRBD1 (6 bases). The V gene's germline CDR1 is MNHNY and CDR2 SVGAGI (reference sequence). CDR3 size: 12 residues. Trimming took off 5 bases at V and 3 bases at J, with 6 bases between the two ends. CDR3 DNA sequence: TGTGCCAGCAGTACAGGGACAGATACGCAGTATTTT. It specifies CASSTGTDTQYF.

In nucleotides, the CDR3 is TGTGCCAGCAGTGATGGGCACGCCAAGGGGACCGGGGAGCTGTTTTTT. Translating it yields CASSDGHAKGTGELFF. This rearrangement joins TRBV2 to TRBJ2-2, with TRBD1 as a possible D gene (5 bases). The CDR3 has 16 residues. V shed 3 bases and J shed 5 bases, with 16 bases lying between them. The germline CDR1 and CDR2 sequences are SNHLY and FYNNEI.

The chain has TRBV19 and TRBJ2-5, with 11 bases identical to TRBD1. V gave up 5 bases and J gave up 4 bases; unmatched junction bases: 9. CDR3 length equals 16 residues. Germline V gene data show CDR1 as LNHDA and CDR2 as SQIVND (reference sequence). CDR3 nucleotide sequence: TGTGCCAGTAGTTTTGGGACAGGGGGAGGGGGAGAGACCCAGTACTTC. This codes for CASSFGTGGGGETQYF.

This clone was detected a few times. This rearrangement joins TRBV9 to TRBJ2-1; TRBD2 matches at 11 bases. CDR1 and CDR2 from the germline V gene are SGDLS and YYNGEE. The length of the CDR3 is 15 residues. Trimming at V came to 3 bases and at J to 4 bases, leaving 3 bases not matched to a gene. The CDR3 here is CASSALAGAYNEQFF. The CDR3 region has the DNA TGTGCCAGCAGCGCACTAGCGGGGGCTTACAATGAGCAGTTCTTC.

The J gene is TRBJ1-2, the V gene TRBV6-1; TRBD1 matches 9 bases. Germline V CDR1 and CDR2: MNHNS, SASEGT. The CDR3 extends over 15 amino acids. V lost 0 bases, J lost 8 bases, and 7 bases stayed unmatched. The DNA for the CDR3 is TGTGCCAGCAGTGAAGCTTGGACAGGGGTCTACGGCTACACCTTC. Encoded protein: CASSEAWTGVYGYTF.

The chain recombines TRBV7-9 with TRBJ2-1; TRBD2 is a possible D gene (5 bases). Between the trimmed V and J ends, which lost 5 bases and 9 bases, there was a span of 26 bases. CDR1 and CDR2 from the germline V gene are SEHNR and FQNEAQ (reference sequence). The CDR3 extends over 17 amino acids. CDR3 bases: TGTGCCAGCAGCAGACGCGGAGGTCTGCGGGCTCACCTTGAGCAGTTCTTC. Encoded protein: CASSRRGGLRAHLEQFF.

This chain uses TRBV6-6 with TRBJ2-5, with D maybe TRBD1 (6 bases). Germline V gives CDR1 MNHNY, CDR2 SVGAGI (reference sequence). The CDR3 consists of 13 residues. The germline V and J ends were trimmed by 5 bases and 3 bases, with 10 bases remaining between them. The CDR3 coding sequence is TGTGCCAGCAGTCTTACAGGGAAAGAGACCCAGTACTTC. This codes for CASSLTGKETQYF.

Written as DNA, the CDR3 is TGTGCCAGTCTCCGGGAAGGGACACTCTACGAGCAGTACTTC. Translated: CASLREGTLYEQYF. The chain couples TRBV2 to TRBJ2-7, with D tentatively TRBD1 (6 bases). The CDR3 is 14 residues long. Germline CDR1 SNHLY, CDR2 FYNNEI. V shed 9 bases and J shed 3 bases, with 18 bases lying between them. Based on the CDR3 plus reference TRBV2 and TRBJ2-7, the full variable domain is EPEVTQTPSHQVTQMGQEVILRCVPISNHLYFYWYRQILGQKVEFLVSFYNNEISEKSEIFDDQFSVERPDGSNFTLKIRSTKLEDSAMYFCASLREGTLYEQYFGPGTRLTVT.

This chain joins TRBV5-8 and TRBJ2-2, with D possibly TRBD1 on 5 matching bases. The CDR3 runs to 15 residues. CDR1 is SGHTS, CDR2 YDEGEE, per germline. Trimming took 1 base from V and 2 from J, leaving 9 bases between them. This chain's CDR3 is CASSLWQGNTGELFF. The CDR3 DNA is TGTGCCAGCAGCTTGTGGCAGGGCAACACCGGGGAGCTGTTTTTT.

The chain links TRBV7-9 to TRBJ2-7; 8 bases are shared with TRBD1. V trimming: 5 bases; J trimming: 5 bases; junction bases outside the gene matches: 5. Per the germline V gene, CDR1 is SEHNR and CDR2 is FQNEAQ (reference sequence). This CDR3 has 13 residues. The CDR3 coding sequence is TGTGCCAGCAGCCCCTGGACAGGGAACGAGCAGTACTTC. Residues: CASSPWTGNEQYF.

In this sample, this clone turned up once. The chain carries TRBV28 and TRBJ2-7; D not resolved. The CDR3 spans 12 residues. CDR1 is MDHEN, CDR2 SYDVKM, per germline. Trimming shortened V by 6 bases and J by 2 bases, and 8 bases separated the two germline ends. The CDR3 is CASSLAAYEQYF. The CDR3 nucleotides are TGTGCCAGCAGCCTGGCAGCCTACGAGCAGTACTTC. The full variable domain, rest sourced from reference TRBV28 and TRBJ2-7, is DVKVTQSSRYLVKRTGEKVFLECVQDMDHENMFWYRQDPGLGLRLIYFSYDVKMKEKGDIPEGYSVSREKKERFSLILESASTNQTSMYLCASSLAAYEQYFGPGTRLTVT.

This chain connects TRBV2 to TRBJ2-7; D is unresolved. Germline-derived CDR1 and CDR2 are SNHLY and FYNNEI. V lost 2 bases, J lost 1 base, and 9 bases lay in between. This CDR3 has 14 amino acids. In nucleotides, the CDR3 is TGTGCCAGCAGTGAATACCCAGAATCCTACGAGCAGTACTTC. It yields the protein CASSEYPESYEQYF. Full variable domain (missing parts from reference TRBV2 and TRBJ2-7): EPEVTQTPSHQVTQMGQEVILRCVPISNHLYFYWYRQILGQKVEFLVSFYNNEISEKSEIFDDQFSVERPDGSNFTLKIRSTKLEDSAMYFCASSEYPESYEQYFGPGTRLTVT.

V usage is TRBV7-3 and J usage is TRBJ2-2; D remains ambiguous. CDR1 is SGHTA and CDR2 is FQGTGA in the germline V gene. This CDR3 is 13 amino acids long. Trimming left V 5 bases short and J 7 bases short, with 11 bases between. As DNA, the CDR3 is TGTGCCAGCAGCGCAAATGCAGGCGGGGAGCTGTTTTTT. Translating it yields CASSANAGGELFF.

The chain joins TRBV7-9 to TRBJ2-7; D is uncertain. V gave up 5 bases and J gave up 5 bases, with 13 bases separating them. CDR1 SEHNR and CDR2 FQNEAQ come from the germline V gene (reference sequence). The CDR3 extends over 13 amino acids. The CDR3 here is CASSRTYFNEQYF. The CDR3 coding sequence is TGTGCCAGCAGCCGCACCTACTTCAACGAGCAGTACTTC.

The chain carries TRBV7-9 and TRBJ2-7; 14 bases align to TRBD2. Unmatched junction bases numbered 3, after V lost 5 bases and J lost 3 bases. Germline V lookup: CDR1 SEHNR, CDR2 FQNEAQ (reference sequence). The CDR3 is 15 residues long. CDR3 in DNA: TGTGCCAGCAGCATGGGACTAGCGGGAGTCTACGAGCAGTACTTC. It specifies CASSMGLAGVYEQYF.

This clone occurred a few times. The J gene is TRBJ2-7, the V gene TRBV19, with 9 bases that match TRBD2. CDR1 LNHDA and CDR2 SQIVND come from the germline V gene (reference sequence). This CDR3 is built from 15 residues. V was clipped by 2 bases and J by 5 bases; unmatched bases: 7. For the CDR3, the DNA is TGTGCCAGTAGTATATCCGCGGGAGGGCCAGACGAGCAGTACTTC. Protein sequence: CASSISAGGPDEQYF.

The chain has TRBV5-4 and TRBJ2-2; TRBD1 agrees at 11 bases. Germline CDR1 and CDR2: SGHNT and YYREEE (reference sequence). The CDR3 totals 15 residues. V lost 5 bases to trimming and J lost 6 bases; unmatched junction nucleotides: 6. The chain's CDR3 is CASSPDRGRAGELFF. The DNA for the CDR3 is TGTGCCAGCAGTCCGGACAGGGGGCGCGCCGGGGAGCTGTTTTTT.

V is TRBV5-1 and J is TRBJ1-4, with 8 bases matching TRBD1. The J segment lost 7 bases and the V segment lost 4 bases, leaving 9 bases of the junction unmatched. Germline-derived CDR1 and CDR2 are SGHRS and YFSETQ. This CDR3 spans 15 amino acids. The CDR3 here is CASSPVQGAGEKLFF. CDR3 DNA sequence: TGCGCCAGCAGCCCCGTCCAGGGGGCGGGTGAAAAACTGTTTTTT.

CDR3 amino acids: CASSERRERGLHEQFF. DNA for the CDR3: TGTGCCAGCAGTGAAAGGCGGGAGAGGGGTTTGCATGAGCAGTTCTTC. The gene calls are TRBV6-1 and TRBJ2-1, with TRBD2 matching 7 bases. V lost 2 bases, J lost 8 bases, and 12 bases stayed unmatched. Germline V CDR1 and CDR2: MNHNS, SASEGT. CDR3 length equals 16 residues.

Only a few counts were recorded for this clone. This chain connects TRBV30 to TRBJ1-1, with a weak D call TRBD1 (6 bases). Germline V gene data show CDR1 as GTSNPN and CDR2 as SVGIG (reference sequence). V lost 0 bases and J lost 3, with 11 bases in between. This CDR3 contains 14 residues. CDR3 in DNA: TGTGCCTGGAGTGTTACAGGGCCCGACACTGAAGCTTTCTTT. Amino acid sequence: CAWSVTGPDTEAFF.

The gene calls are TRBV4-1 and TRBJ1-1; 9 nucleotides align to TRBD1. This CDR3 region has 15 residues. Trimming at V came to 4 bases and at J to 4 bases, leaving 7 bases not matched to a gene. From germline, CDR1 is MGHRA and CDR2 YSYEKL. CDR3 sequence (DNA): TGCGCCAGCAGCCCCCAGACAGGGGGTAGCACTGAAGCTTTCTTT. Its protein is CASSPQTGGSTEAFF.

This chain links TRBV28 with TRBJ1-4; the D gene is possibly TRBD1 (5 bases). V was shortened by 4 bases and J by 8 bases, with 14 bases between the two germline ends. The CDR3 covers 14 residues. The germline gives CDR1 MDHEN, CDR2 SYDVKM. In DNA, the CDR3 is TGTGCCAGCAGTTCCAGGGCGGAGGGGGAAAAACTGTTTTTT. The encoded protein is CASSSRAEGEKLFF.

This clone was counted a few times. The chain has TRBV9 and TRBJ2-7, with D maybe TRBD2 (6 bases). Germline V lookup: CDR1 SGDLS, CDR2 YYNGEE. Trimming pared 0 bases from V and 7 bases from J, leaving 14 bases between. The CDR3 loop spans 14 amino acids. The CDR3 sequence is CASSVESGTWEQYF. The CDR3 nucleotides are TGTGCCAGCAGCGTAGAATCTGGGACTTGGGAGCAGTACTTC.

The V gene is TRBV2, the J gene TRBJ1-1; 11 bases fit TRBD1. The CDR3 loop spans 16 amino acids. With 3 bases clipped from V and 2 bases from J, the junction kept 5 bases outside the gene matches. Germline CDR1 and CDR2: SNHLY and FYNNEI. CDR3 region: CASSETGTGGNTEAFF. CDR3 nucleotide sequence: TGTGCCAGCAGTGAGACAGGGACAGGGGGTAACACTGAAGCTTTCTTT.

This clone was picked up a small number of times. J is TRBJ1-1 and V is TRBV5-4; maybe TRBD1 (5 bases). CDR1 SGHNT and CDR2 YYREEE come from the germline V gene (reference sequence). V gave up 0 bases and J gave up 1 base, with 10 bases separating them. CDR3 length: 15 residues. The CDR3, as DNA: TGTGCCAGCAGCTTGGTCAAGGGGAAGAACACTGAAGCTTTCTTT. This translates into CASSLVKGKNTEAFF. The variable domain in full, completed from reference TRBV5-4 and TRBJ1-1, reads ETGVTQSPTHLIKTRGQQVTLRCSSQSGHNTVSWYQQALGQGPQFIFQYYREEENGRGNFPPRFSGLQFPNYSSELNVNALELDDSALYLCASSLVKGKNTEAFFGQGTRLTVV.